The entry below gives a single T cell receptor (beta chain) sequence along with its context. What it binds is unknown. The data originate from a study of T cell responses to AZD1222 COVID-19 vaccine. Points from the study as a whole: Clonal diversity was possibly underestimated, and white British individuals and females predominated among donors. Nearly half of the spike-specific TCRs reportedly recognize variant regions that carry no mutations.

Assay: immunoSEQ multiplex PCR; the TCRdb copy retains only in-frame clones and omits some. The table records approximately 300,000 clones, 94% of them present only once. The analysis combined second doses at about 4 or about 12 weeks. Trimming removed 2 bases at V and 1 base at J, with 5 bases between. The germline CDR1 and CDR2 sequences are MGHDK and SYGVNS. The CDR3 has 13 residues. The receptor comes from an adult who received the AZD1222 COVID-19 vaccine. The sequencing used peripheral blood, collected 28 days after the second AZD1222 dose. This chain uses TRBV25-1 with TRBJ1-1; D is unclear. The CDR3 coding sequence is TGTGCCAGCAGTGAAACCCAGAACACTGAAGCTTTCTTT. This codes for CASSETQNTEAFF.